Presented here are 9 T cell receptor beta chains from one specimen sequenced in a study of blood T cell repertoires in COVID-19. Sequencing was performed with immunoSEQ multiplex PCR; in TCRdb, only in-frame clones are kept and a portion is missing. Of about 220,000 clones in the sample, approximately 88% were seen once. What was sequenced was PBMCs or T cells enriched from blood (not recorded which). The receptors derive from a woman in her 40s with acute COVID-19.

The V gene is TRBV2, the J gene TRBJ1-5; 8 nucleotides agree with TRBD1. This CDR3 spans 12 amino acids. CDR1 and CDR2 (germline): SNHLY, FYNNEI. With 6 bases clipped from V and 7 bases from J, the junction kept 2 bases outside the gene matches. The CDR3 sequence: CASRDRVQPQHF. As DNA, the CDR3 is TGTGCCAGCAGGGACAGGGTCCAGCCCCAGCATTTT.

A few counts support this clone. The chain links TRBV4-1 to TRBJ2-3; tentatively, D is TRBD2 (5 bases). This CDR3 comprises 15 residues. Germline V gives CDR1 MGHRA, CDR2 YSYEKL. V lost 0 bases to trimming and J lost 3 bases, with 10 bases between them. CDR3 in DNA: TGCGCCAGCAGCCAAGAGAGGGCTAGAACAGATACGCAGTATTTT. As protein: CASSQERARTDTQYF.

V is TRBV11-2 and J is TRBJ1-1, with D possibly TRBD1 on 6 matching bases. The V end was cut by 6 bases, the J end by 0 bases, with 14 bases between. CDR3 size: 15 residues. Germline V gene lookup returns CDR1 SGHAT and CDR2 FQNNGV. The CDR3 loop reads CASSETGFMNTEAFF. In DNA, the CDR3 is TGTGCCAGCAGTGAAACAGGGTTTATGAACACTGAAGCTTTCTTT.

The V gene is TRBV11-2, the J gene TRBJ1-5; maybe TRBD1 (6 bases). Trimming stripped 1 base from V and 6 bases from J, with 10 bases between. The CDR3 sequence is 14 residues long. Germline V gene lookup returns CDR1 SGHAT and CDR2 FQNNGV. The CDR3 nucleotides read TGTGCCAGCAGCTTAGCTGGGGGCGGTCAGCCCCAGCATTTT. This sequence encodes CASSLAGGGQPQHF.

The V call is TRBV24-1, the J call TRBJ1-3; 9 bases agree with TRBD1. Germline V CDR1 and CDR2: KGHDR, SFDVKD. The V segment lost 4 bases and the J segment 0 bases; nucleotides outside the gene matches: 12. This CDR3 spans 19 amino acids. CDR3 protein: CATSDRTGTGPISGNTIYF. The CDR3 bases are TGTGCCACCAGTGACCGAACCGGGACAGGGCCAATCTCTGGAAACACCATATATTTT.

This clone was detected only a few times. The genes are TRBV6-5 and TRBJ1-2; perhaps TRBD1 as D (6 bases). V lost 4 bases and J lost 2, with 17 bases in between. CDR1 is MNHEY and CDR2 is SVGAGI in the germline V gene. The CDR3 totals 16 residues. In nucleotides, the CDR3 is TGTGCCAGCAGTTCGATCTACAGAACAGGGAACTATGGCTACACCTTC. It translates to CASSSIYRTGNYGYTF.

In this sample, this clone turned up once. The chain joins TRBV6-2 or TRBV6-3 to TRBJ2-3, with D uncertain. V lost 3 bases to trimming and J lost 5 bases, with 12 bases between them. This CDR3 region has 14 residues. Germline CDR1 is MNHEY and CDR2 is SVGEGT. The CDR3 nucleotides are TGTGCCAGCAGTTATTACAGCAACGGAGATACGCAGTATTTT. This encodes CASSYYSNGDTQYF.

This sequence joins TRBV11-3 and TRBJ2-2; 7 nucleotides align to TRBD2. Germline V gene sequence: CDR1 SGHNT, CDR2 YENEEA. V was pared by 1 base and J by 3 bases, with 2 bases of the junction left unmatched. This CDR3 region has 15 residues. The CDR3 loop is CASSLVAGDTGELFF. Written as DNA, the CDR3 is TGTGCCAGCAGCTTAGTTGCGGGAGACACCGGGGAGCTGTTTTTT.

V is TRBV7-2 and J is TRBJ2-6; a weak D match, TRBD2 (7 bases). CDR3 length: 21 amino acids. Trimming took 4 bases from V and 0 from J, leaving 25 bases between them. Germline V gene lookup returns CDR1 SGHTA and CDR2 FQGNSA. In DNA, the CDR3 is TGTGCCAGCAGCTCAGCCCCCCCGGGACACGGGGGGACCTCTGGGGCCAACGTCCTGACTTTC. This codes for CASSSAPPGHGGTSGANVLTF.